A single sample is the source of the 32 T cell receptor beta chains below, sequenced in a study of blood T cell repertoires in COVID-19. Data came from immunoSEQ multiplex PCR; TCRdb stores just in-frame clones and leaves some out. Of 150,000 or so clones in the sample, about 87% are singletons; the top ten hold roughly 0.58%. What was sequenced was peripheral blood. The receptors originated from a man in his 60s with COVID-19, enrolled during active disease.

This clone showed up just a few times. The CDR3 spells CASSQSNYGYTF. The CDR3 DNA is TGTGCCAGCAGTCAATCAAACTATGGCTACACCTTC. This chain connects TRBV28 to TRBJ1-2; D is unclear. V shed 5 bases and J shed 2 bases, with 6 bases lying between them. The germline CDR1 and CDR2 sequences are MDHEN and SYDVKM. The CDR3 is made up of 12 amino acids.

The gene calls are TRBV5-4 and TRBJ2-6; 9 bases map to TRBD2. CDR3 length equals 13 residues. V dropped 4 bases and J dropped 8; count of bases not matched to a gene: 1. Germline lookup yields CDR1 SGHNT and CDR2 YYREEE (reference sequence). The CDR3 DNA reads as TGTGCCAGCAGCGCGGGAGGGACCAACGTCCTGACTTTC. Protein: CASSAGGTNVLTF. Combining the CDR3 with reference TRBV5-4 and TRBJ2-6 gives the whole variable domain ETGVTQSPTHLIKTRGQQVTLRCSSQSGHNTVSWYQQALGQGPQFIFQYYREEENGRGNFPPRFSGLQFPNYSSELNVNALELDDSALYLCASSAGGTNVLTFGAGSRLTVL.

The J gene is TRBJ1-2, the V gene TRBV4-3, with D uncertain. Trimming pared 0 bases from V and 7 bases from J, leaving 21 bases between. The CDR3 has 17 residues. Germline assignment: CDR1 LGHNA and CDR2 YSLEER. The CDR3 here is CASSQDVGGLGLPGYTF. CDR3 in DNA: TGCGCCAGCAGCCAAGATGTGGGAGGATTAGGCCTACCTGGCTACACCTTC.

The CDR3 loop is CASSLAPGRAEAFF. DNA of the CDR3: TGTGCCAGCAGCTTAGCCCCAGGGCGTGCTGAAGCTTTCTTT. The chain is built from TRBV7-8 and TRBJ1-1, with D perhaps TRBD1 (5 bases). V gave up 0 bases and J gave up 6 bases, with 11 bases separating them. The length of the CDR3 is 14 residues. CDR1 and CDR2 from the germline V gene are SGHVS and FQNEAQ. Full variable domain (remainder filled in from reference TRBV7-8 and TRBJ1-1): GAGVSQSPRYKVAKRGQDVALRCDPISGHVSLFWYQQALGQGPEFLTYFQNEAQLDKSGLPSDRFFAERPEGSVSTLKIQRTQQEDSAVYLCASSLAPGRAEAFFGQGTRLTVV.

V gene TRBV5-1 combines with J gene TRBJ1-2; 8 bases match TRBD1. CDR3 length: 14 residues. Germline values: CDR1 SGHRS, CDR2 YFSETQ. The V gene end was trimmed by 2 bases and the J gene end by 5 bases; junction bases not matched to a gene: 5. CDR3 sequence: CASSFKTGEYGYTF. As DNA, the CDR3 is TGCGCCAGCAGCTTTAAGACAGGGGAATATGGCTACACCTTC.

With respect to this clone: This same CDR3 is encoded by further DNA sequences in the sample. The chain carries TRBV24-1 and TRBJ2-1; the match to TRBD1 covers 10 bases. The CDR3 contains 15 residues. The germline V gene has CDR1 KGHDR and CDR2 SFDVKD. The V segment lost 7 bases and the J segment 3 bases; nucleotides outside the gene matches: 5. CDR3 amino acids: CATRATGGGYNEQFF. The CDR3 DNA is TGTGCCACCAGGGCGACAGGGGGCGGCTACAATGAGCAGTTCTTC.

The rearrangement joins TRBV18 to TRBJ2-5; 10 bases map to TRBD1. The CDR3 length is 16 residues. V shed 0 bases, J shed 1 base, and the junction held 2 bases outside the gene matches. Germline CDR1 is KGHSH and CDR2 is LQKENI. CDR3 in DNA: TGTGCCAGCTCACCACCCGGGACAGGGGTCCAAGAGACCCAGTACTTC. It codes for CASSPPGTGVQETQYF.

The J gene is TRBJ1-1, the V gene TRBV12-3 or TRBV12-4; D is unresolved. The V and J ends lost 6 bases and 1 base respectively, with 9 bases between them. The CDR3 has 13 residues. Here the CDR3 reads CASRKTQNTEAFF. The CDR3 bases are TGTGCCAGCAGAAAGACACAGAACACTGAAGCTTTCTTT.

This chain uses TRBV18 with TRBJ1-2, with TRBD1 matching over 8 bases. Germline loops: CDR1 KGHSH, CDR2 LQKENI. This CDR3 spans 15 amino acids. With V trimmed by 4 bases and J by 6 bases, 10 bases remained unmatched. This chain's CDR3 is CASSRDLDRADGYTF. CDR3 nucleotide sequence: TGTGCCAGCTCACGGGACTTGGACAGGGCGGATGGCTACACCTTC. Filled out from reference TRBV18 and TRBJ1-2, the complete variable domain reads NAGVMQNPRHLVRRRGQEARLRCSPMKGHSHVYWYRQLPEEGLKFMVYLQKENIIDESGMPKERFSAEFPKEGPSILRIQQVVRGDSAAYFCASSRDLDRADGYTFGSGTRLTVV.

The chain joins TRBV9 to TRBJ1-5, with D unresolved. The CDR3 has 14 residues. Germline V gene sequence: CDR1 SGDLS, CDR2 YYNGEE. Trimming removed 0 bases at V and 7 bases at J, with 11 bases between. CDR3 sequence (DNA): TGTGCCAGCAGCGTAGGTAGTTTCCAACAGCCCCAGCATTTT. This gives the protein CASSVGSFQQPQHF.

This clone has just one count. This chain joins TRBV2 and TRBJ1-2; D remains unclear. The CDR3 spans 15 residues. From germline, CDR1 is SNHLY and CDR2 FYNNEI. Trimming took 2 bases from V and 4 from J, leaving 14 bases between them. This CDR3 is CASSEREGVSYGYTF. CDR3 sequence (DNA): TGTGCCAGCAGTGAAAGGGAGGGAGTTAGCTATGGCTACACCTTC.

The chain links TRBV6-5 to TRBJ1-3, with D perhaps TRBD1 (6 bases). Germline values: CDR1 MNHEY, CDR2 SVGAGI. The CDR3 has 15 amino acids. V was clipped by 2 bases and J by 8 bases, with 16 bases between them. CDR3 sequence reads: CASSYRGGLLDTIYF. In DNA, the CDR3 is TGTGCCAGCAGTTACCGCGGGGGCCTCCTAGACACCATATATTTT.

V gene TRBV5-1 combines with J gene TRBJ2-7, with 9 bases identical to TRBD1. The CDR3 sequence is 14 residues long. Germline CDR1 SGHRS, CDR2 YFSETQ. The trim removed 4 bases at V and 6 bases at J, leaving 8 bases unmatched. The CDR3 region is CASSIRTGALEQYF. The DNA of the CDR3 is TGCGCCAGCAGCATAAGGACAGGGGCCCTCGAGCAGTACTTC.

Only a few counts were recorded for this clone. The chain recombines TRBV29-1 with TRBJ1-1; D is ambiguous. Between the trimmed V and J ends, which lost 5 bases and 6 bases, there was a span of 10 bases. CDR1 and CDR2 (germline): SQVTM, ANQGSEA. This CDR3 is 11 amino acids long. CDR3 amino acids: CSVYHMSEAFF. In DNA form, the CDR3 reads TGCAGCGTTTACCACATGTCTGAAGCTTTCTTT.

The gene calls are TRBV13 and TRBJ1-6; 7 nucleotides match TRBD1. The CDR3 runs 14 residues. The trim removed 5 bases at V and 5 bases at J, leaving 3 bases unmatched. Germline V gives CDR1 PRHDT, CDR2 FYEKMQ (reference sequence). The CDR3 coding sequence is TGTGCCAGCAGCCCGGGGACAGATAATTCACCCCTCCACTTT. Protein: CASSPGTDNSPLHF.

The V and J genes are TRBV11-2 and TRBJ2-7; 8 bases align to TRBD2. J was trimmed by 6 bases and V by 1 base; bases with no gene match: 14. Germline V gene lookup returns CDR1 SGHAT and CDR2 FQNNGV. The CDR3 has 17 amino acids. DNA of the CDR3: TGTGCCAGCAGCTTAGTCTACACCGGGGGGGGACAAGCCGAGCAGTACTTC. Translated: CASSLVYTGGGQAEQYF.

This chain connects TRBV25-1 to TRBJ1-1, with a weak D call TRBD1 (5 bases). Germline V gives CDR1 MGHDK, CDR2 SYGVNS. The CDR3 extends over 18 amino acids. Trimming cost V 2 bases and J 0 bases, with 19 bases left between them. The CDR3 DNA follows: TGTGCCAGCAGTGAAATCGGGGGAACAGGTAGAATGAACACTGAAGCTTTCTTT. This sequence encodes CASSEIGGTGRMNTEAFF. Using reference TRBV25-1 and TRBJ1-1 for the parts outside the CDR3, the full variable domain is EADIYQTPRYLVIGTGKKITLECSQTMGHDKMYWYQQDPGMELHLIHYSYGVNSTEKGDLSSESTVSRIRTEHFPLTLESARPSHTSQYLCASSEIGGTGRMNTEAFFGQGTRLTVV.

The V and J genes are TRBV14 and TRBJ2-3, with D uncertain. CDR1 is SGHDN and CDR2 is FVKESK in the germline V gene. Trimming pared 4 bases from V and 4 bases from J, leaving 9 bases between. The CDR3 is 13 residues long. The CDR3 bases are TGTGCCAGCAGCCCCTACGGTCCAGATACGCAGTATTTT. Translated: CASSPYGPDTQYF.

The chain joins TRBV7-3 to TRBJ2-1, with 11 bases aligning to TRBD1. The CDR3 spans 15 residues. Germline V gene sequence: CDR1 SGHTA, CDR2 FQGTGA. The ends lost 2 bases at V and 6 bases at J; junction bases unmatched: 3. The CDR3 region has the DNA TGTGCCAGCAGCTTAGGTGGGACAGGGGGCAATGAGCAGTTCTTC. This codes for CASSLGGTGGNEQFF.

The V and J genes are TRBV7-3 and TRBJ2-5; 9 bases line up with TRBD2. With 2 bases clipped from V and 5 bases from J, the junction kept 9 bases outside the gene matches. There are 16 residues in the CDR3. In germline, CDR1 is SGHTA, CDR2 FQGTGA. The CDR3 DNA sequence: TGTGCCAGCAGCTTATCAGGCGGGGGGGCCTGGGAGACCCAGTACTTC. Translated: CASSLSGGGAWETQYF.

The CDR3 nucleotides read TGTGCCAGCAGCCCCTCAACAACAGAAAACTATGGCTACACCTTC. Translating it yields CASSPSTTENYGYTF. The V call is TRBV9, the J call TRBJ1-2; no definite D call. Germline-derived CDR1 and CDR2 are SGDLS and YYNGEE. The ends were cut back, 4 bases at V and 2 bases at J, with 15 bases in the middle. The CDR3 is 15 amino acids. The whole variable domain, filled in from reference TRBV9 and TRBJ1-2, reads DSGVTQTPKHLITATGQRVTLRCSPRSGDLSVYWYQQSLDQGLQFLIQYYNGEERAKGNILERFSAQQFPDLHSELNLSSLELGDSALYFCASSPSTTENYGYTFGSGTRLTVV.

Notes on this clone: The conserved phenylalanine or tryptophan normally closing the CDR3 is absent here, so this likely arose from a read error. No DNA is shown, since the ends of the CDR3 on it are uncertain; the CDR3 is the one TCRdb lists. Here the CDR3 reads CASSFRTGERPG. V gene TRBV12-1 combines with J gene TRBJ1-1; the table's TRBD1 call for D was not verified on the DNA. TRBV12-1 is an annotated pseudogene. With termini counted, the CDR3 has 12 amino acids.

The chain joins TRBV12-3 or TRBV12-4 to TRBJ1-2; 7 bases align to TRBD1. This CDR3 is 13 amino acids long. J gave up 1 base and V 7 bases, and 3 bases lay outside the gene matches. CDR3 protein: CASIQGGNYGYTF. The DNA of the CDR3 is TGTGCCAGCATCCAGGGGGGTAACTATGGCTACACCTTC.

The chain recombines TRBV19 with TRBJ1-1; D unclear. V lost 3 bases and J lost 1, with 12 bases in between. This CDR3 has 15 amino acids. Per the germline V gene, CDR1 is LNHDA and CDR2 is SQIVND (reference sequence). The CDR3 is CASSMTRPANTEAFF. The DNA of the CDR3 is TGTGCCAGTAGTATGACCAGGCCGGCGAACACTGAAGCTTTCTTT.

This CDR3 reads CAWRGGGAGDSNEQFF. The CDR3 region has the DNA TGTGCCTGGAGGGGCGGAGGCGCGGGAGATTCGAATGAGCAGTTCTTC. The gene calls are TRBV30 and TRBJ2-1; 7 bases agree with TRBD2. J was trimmed by 7 bases and V by 3 bases; bases with no gene match: 15. Per germline, CDR1 GTSNPN and CDR2 SVGIG (reference sequence). The CDR3 sequence is 16 residues long.

V gene TRBV15 combines with J gene TRBJ2-2, with TRBD2 matching 8 bases. Germline V gene lookup returns CDR1 LNHNV and CDR2 YYDKDF (reference sequence). J lost 3 bases, V lost 5 bases, and 8 bases had no gene match. This CDR3 has 16 amino acids. In DNA, the CDR3 is TGTGCCACCAGCGGGGGGACTAGTCGCGACACCGGGGAGCTGTTTTTT. Amino acid sequence: CATSGGTSRDTGELFF. The full variable domain, in which reference TRBV15 and TRBJ2-2 provide the parts outside the CDR3, is DAMVIQNPRYQVTQFGKPVTLSCSQTLNHNVMYWYQQKSSQAPKLLFHYYDKDFNNEADTPDNFQSRRPNTSFCFLDIRSPGLGDTAMYLCATSGGTSRDTGELFFGEGSRLTVL.

V gene TRBV30 combines with J gene TRBJ1-2; 8 nucleotides agree with TRBD1. J was trimmed by 4 bases and V by 4 bases; bases with no gene match: 8. This CDR3 region has 14 residues. Looked up from germline, CDR1 is GTSNPN and CDR2 is SVGIG (reference sequence). CDR3 sequence: CAWNRQGRGYGYTF. CDR3 nucleotides: TGTGCCTGGAATAGACAGGGGAGAGGCTATGGCTACACCTTC. Complete variable domain (other parts from reference TRBV30 and TRBJ1-2): SQTIHQWPATLVQPVGSPLSLECTVEGTSNPNLYWYRQAAGRGLQLLFYSVGIGQISSEVPQNLSASRPQDRQFILSSKKLLLSDSGFYLCAWNRQGRGYGYTFGSGTRLTVV.

This sequence joins TRBV7-2 and TRBJ2-7; TRBD2 matches 8 bases. CDR1 and CDR2 from the germline V gene are SGHTA and FQGNSA. The CDR3 sequence is 15 residues long. Trimming removed 1 base from V and 9 bases from J; junction bases left unmatched: 11. CDR3: CASSLESSSGFSQYF. The CDR3, as DNA: TGTGCCAGCAGCTTAGAGTCGTCTAGCGGGTTTTCGCAGTACTTC.

This clone was seen ten or more times. The genes are TRBV30 and TRBJ1-6, with D possibly being TRBD1 (5 bases). Germline CDR1 GTSNPN, CDR2 SVGIG (reference sequence). The CDR3 is made up of 12 amino acids. Trimming took 1 base from V and 9 from J, leaving 7 bases between them. CDR3 sequence reads: CAWSGGGSPLHF. The DNA for the CDR3 is TGTGCCTGGAGTGGCGGGGGTTCACCCCTCCACTTT.

This chain uses TRBV7-8 with TRBJ2-2, with 9 bases identical to TRBD1. CDR1 is SGHVS, CDR2 FQNEAQ, per germline. V trimming: 1 base; J trimming: 5 bases; junction bases outside the gene matches: 2. This CDR3 is built from 15 residues. The CDR3 sequence: CASSLVGTGTGELFF. CDR3 DNA: TGTGCCAGCAGCTTAGTAGGGACAGGGACCGGGGAGCTGTTTTTT. Using reference TRBV7-8 and TRBJ2-2 for the parts outside the CDR3, the full variable domain is GAGVSQSPRYKVAKRGQDVALRCDPISGHVSLFWYQQALGQGPEFLTYFQNEAQLDKSGLPSDRFFAERPEGSVSTLKIQRTQQEDSAVYLCASSLVGTGTGELFFGEGSRLTVL.

The rearrangement joins TRBV6-2 or TRBV6-3 to TRBJ2-1, with a tentative D call TRBD1 (6 bases). V was shortened by 6 bases and J by 4 bases, with 16 bases between the two germline ends. CDR3 length equals 15 residues. Germline-derived CDR1 and CDR2 are MNHEY and SVGEGT. The CDR3 protein is CASSPRDKTYNEQFF. The CDR3 nucleotides read TGTGCCAGCAGCCCCCGGGACAAGACTTACAATGAGCAGTTCTTC.

The chain combines TRBV2 with TRBJ2-2; 9 bases are a match to TRBD1. Germline assignment: CDR1 SNHLY and CDR2 FYNNEI. The CDR3 totals 15 residues. Trimming cost V 7 bases and J 4 bases; bases outside gene matches: 7. CDR3 nucleotide sequence: TGTGCCAGCACCGGGACAGGGCATAGCACCGGGGAGCTGTTTTTT. Its protein product is CASTGTGHSTGELFF.